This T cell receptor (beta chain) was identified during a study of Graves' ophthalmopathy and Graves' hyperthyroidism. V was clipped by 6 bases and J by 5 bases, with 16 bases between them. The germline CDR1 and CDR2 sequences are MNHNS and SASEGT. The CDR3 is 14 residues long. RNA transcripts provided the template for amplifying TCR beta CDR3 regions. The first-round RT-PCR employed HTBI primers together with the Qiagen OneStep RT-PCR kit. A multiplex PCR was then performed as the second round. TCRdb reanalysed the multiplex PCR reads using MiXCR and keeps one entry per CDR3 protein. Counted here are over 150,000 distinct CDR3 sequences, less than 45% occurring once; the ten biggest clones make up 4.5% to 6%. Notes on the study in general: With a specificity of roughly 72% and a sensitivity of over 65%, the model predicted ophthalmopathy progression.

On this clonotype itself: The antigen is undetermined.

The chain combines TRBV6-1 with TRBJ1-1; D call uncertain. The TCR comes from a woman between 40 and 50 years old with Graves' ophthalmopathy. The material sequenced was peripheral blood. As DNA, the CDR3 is TGTGCCAGCAGCGATGGCCCCATTAAGACTGAAGCTTTCTTT. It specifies CASSDGPIKTEAFF.